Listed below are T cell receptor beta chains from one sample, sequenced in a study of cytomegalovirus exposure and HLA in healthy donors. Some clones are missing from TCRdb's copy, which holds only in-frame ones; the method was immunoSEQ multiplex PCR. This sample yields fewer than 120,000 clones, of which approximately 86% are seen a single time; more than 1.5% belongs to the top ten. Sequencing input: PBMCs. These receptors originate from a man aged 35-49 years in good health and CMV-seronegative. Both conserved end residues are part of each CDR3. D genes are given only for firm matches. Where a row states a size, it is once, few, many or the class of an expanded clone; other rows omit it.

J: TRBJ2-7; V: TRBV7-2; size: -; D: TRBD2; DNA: TGTGCCAGCAGCCCCCCTAGCGGGGGGGACTACGAGCAGTACTTC; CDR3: CASSPPSGGDYEQYF
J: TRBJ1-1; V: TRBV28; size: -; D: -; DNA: TGTGCCAGCACCCCATGGGAGGGGGGAGAAACTGAAGCTTTCTTT; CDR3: CASTPWEGGETEAFF
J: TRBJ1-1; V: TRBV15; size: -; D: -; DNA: TGTGCCACCAGGAGAGATTACGGGAACACTGAAGCTTTCTTT; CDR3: CATRRDYGNTEAFF
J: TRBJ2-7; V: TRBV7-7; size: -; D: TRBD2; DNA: TGTGCCAGCAGCTCCGCCGGGGGGATCAACTACGAGCAGTACTTC; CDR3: CASSSAGGINYEQYF
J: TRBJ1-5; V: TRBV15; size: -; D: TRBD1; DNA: TGTGCCACCAGCAGTAGGTTAGACAGGGATGATCAGCCCCAGCATTTT; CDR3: CATSSRLDRDDQPQHF
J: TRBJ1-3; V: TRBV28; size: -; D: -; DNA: TGTGCCAGCAGTCAATTAAACACCATATATTTT; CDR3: CASSQLNTIYF
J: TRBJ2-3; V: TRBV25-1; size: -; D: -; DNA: TGTGCCAGCAGGGGCCGAGGGGATACGCAGTATTTT; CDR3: CASRGRGDTQYF
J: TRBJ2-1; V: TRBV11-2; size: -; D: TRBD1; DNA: TGTGCCAGCAGCAGGGACAGGATCGATGAGCAGTTCTTC; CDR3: CASSRDRIDEQFF
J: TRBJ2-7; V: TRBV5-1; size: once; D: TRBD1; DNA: TGCGCCAGCAGCAGAACTGGGACAGGGGGCTCCTACGAGCAGTACTTC; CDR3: CASSRTGTGGSYEQYF
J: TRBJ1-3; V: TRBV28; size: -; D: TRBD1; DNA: TGTGCCACCAGGGGGAGCTCTGGAAACACCATATATTTT; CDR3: CATRGSSGNTIYF
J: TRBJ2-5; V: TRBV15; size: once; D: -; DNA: TGTGCCACCAGCGCAACTTGGACAGAAGAGACCCAGTACTTC; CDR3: CATSATWTEETQYF
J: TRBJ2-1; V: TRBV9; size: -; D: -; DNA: TGTGCCAGCAGCGTAGCGTCTACCTACAATGAGCAGTTCTTC; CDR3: CASSVASTYNEQFF
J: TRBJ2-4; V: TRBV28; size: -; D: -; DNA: TGTGCCAGCAGTTTTAGCTCGCTGTTAGCCAAAAACATTCAGTACTTC; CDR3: CASSFSSLLAKNIQYF
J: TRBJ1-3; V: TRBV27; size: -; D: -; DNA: TGTGCCAGCAGGGAGAGGGAGCTAGGAAACGCCATATATTTT; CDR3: CASRERELGNAIYF
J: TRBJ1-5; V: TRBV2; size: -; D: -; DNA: TGTGCCAGCAGCAGCCAGGGTAATAGCAATCAGCCCCAGCATTTT; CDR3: CASSSQGNSNQPQHF
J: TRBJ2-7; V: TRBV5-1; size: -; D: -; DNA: TGCGCCAGCAGCTTGGCCCCTATGCTTGACGGGGAGCAGTACTTC; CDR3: CASSLAPMLDGEQYF
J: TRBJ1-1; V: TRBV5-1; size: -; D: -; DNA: TGCGCCAGCAGCAACGACTCTAACACTGAAGCTTTCTTT; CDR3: CASSNDSNTEAFF
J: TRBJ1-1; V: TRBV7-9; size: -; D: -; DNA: TGTGCCAGCACTAACCTAGTAGGCACTGAAGCTTTCTTT; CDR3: CASTNLVGTEAFF
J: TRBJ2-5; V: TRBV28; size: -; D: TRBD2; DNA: TGTGCCAGCAGTTTCCTCGCGGGGGGCTTAGAGACCCAGTACTTC; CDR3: CASSFLAGGLETQYF
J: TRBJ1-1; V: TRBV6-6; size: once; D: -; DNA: TGTGCCAGCAGTTGGCGGGCGGGAATGAACACTGAAGCTTTCTTT; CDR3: CASSWRAGMNTEAFF